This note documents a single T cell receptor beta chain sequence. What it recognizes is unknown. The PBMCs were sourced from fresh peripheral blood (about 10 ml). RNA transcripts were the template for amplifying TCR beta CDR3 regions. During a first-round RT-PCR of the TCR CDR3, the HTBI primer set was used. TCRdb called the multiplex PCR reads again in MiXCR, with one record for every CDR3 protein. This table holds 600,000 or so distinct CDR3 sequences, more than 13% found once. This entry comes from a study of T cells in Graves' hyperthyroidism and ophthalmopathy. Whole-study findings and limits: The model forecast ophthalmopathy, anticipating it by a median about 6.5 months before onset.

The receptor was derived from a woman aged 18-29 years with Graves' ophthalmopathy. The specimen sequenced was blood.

CDR3 in amino acids: CASSYGASGTEAFF. The DNA for the CDR3 is TGTGCCAGCAGTTACGGGGCTTCGGGCACTGAAGCTTTCTTT. V is TRBV6-6 and J is TRBJ1-1; possible D gene TRBD1, 5 bases. Germline V CDR1 and CDR2: MNHNY, SVGAGI (reference sequence). With 2 bases removed from V and 4 bases from J, the gap between germline ends came to 11 bases. The CDR3 is 14 residues long.